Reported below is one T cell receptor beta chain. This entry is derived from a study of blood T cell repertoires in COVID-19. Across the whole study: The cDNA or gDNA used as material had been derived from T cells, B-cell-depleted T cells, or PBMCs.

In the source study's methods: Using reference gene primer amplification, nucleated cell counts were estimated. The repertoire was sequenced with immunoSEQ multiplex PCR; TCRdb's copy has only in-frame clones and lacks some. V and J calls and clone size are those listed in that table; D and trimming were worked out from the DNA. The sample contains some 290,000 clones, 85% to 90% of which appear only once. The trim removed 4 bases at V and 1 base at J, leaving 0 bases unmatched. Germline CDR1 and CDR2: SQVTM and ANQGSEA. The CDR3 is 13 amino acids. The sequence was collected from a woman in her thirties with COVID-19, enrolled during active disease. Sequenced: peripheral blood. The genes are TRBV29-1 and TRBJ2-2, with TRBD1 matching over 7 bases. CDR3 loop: CSVGTGNTGELFF. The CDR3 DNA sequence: TGCAGCGTTGGGACAGGGAACACCGGGGAGCTGTTTTTT.